These T cell receptor beta chains were read from a single sample in a study. TCRdb ran MiXCR on the RT-PCR reads and lists one entry per CDR3 protein. Of more than 550,000 distinct CDR3 sequences listed, approximately 15% are singletons. The specimen sequenced was memory CD4+ T cells from blood. All receptors come from a female donor in good health, serving as a healthy control. CDR3s include the opening cysteine and the closing phenylalanine or tryptophan. A D gene is named only where the DNA matches it firmly. Where a row states a size, it is once, few, many or the class of an expanded clone; other rows omit it.

>TRBV7-8|NA|NA|TRBJ2-3
CASSSRSFPDTQYF
TGTGCCAGCAGCTCTAGAAGCTTTCCAGATACGCAGTATTTT
>TRBV7-8|NA|few|TRBJ1-2
CASSLGTRRPSYGYTF
TGTGCCAGCAGCTTAGGAACCAGGCGGCCCTCCTATGGCTACACCTTC
>TRBV29-1|TRBD2|few|TRBJ2-3
CSVETSGRGGDTQYF
TGCAGCGTTGAAACTAGCGGGAGAGGCGGAGATACGCAGTATTTT
>TRBV7-2|TRBD2|NA|TRBJ2-1
CASSMQTGTSGPNEQFF
TGTGCCAGCAGTATGCAAACCGGGACTAGCGGACCGAATGAGCAGTTCTTC
>TRBV2|NA|few|TRBJ1-5
CASSVEGNQPQHF
TGTGCCAGCAGTGTGGAGGGAAACCAGCCCCAGCATTTT
>TRBV20-1|TRBD2|NA|TRBJ2-1
CSAPTSGREYNEQFF
TGCAGTGCTCCGACTAGCGGGAGGGAGTACAATGAGCAGTTCTTC
>TRBV10-3|NA|NA|TRBJ1-5
CAAQGDGNQPQHF
TGTGCCGCGCAAGGGGATGGCAATCAGCCCCAGCATTTT
>TRBV4-2|TRBD2|few|TRBJ2-7
CASSQGTSGLEQYF
TGTGCCAGCAGCCAGGGGACTAGTGGGCTCGAGCAGTACTTC
>TRBV20-1|NA|many|TRBJ1-3
CSARADVARTIYF
TGCAGTGCTAGGGCGGATGTAGCCCGCACCATATATTTT
>TRBV29-1|TRBD1|NA|TRBJ1-5
CSVGQGERPQHF
TGCAGCGTGGGACAGGGGGAGAGGCCCCAGCATTTT
>TRBV4-1|NA|NA|TRBJ1-5
CASSQGHGERGNQPQHF
TGCGCCAGCAGCCAAGGTCACGGTGAACGAGGCAATCAGCCCCAGCATTTT
>TRBV6-1|NA|few|TRBJ2-7
CASSEDRQNYEQYF
TGTGCCAGCAGTGAAGACCGGCAGAACTACGAGCAGTACTTC
>TRBV5-4|TRBD2|few|TRBJ2-7
CASSEGSGVTYEQYF
TGTGCCAGCAGCGAGGGGAGCGGGGTGACCTACGAGCAGTACTTC
>TRBV12-3/TRBV12-4|NA|few|TRBJ1-3
CASSYSGNTIYF
TGTGCCAGCAGTTACTCTGGAAACACCATATATTTT